This T cell receptor beta chain came from a study of shared clonotypes between healthy human individuals. Memory CD4+ cells were the fraction left after CD45RA+ naive selection. This CDR3 has 16 amino acids. The germline V gene encodes CDR1 MNHEY and CDR2 SMNVEV (reference sequence). Trimming pared 6 bases from V and 8 bases from J, leaving 22 bases between. Study results and limitations: The study drew on few donors, limiting represented genetic and exposure-history diversity.

TCRdb's table, derived via immunoSEQ multiplex PCR, lists solely in-frame clones and lacks some. The data show approximately 1,000,000 clones, with 75% to 85% seen just once and about 0.52% held by the top ten. A word on this clone: The antigen remains unidentified.

The rearrangement links TRBV27 to TRBJ1-4, with a possible D match to TRBD1 (6 bases). The sequence derives from a man aged 18 to 29 in good health. Some clones in this sample may be carry-over from other donors' samples. Sequences were obtained from memory CD4+ T cells from PBMCs. The subset: CD45RA-negative fraction. The CDR3 spells CASSPWGASEGEKLFF. DNA for the CDR3: TGTGCCAGCAGCCCTTGGGGGGCTAGCGAGGGGGAAAAACTGTTTTTT.